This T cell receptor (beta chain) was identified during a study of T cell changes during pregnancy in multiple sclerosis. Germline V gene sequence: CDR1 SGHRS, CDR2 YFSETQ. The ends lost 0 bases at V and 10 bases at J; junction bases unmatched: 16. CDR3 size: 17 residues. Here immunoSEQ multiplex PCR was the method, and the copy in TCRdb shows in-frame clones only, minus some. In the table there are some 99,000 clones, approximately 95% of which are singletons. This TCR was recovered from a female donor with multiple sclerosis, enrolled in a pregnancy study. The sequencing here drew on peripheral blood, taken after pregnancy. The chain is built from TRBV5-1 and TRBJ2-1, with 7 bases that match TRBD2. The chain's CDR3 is CASSLGSSGPLGFEQFF. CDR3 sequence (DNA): TGCGCCAGCAGCTTGGGGTCTAGCGGCCCCCTAGGGTTCGAGCAGTTCTTC.